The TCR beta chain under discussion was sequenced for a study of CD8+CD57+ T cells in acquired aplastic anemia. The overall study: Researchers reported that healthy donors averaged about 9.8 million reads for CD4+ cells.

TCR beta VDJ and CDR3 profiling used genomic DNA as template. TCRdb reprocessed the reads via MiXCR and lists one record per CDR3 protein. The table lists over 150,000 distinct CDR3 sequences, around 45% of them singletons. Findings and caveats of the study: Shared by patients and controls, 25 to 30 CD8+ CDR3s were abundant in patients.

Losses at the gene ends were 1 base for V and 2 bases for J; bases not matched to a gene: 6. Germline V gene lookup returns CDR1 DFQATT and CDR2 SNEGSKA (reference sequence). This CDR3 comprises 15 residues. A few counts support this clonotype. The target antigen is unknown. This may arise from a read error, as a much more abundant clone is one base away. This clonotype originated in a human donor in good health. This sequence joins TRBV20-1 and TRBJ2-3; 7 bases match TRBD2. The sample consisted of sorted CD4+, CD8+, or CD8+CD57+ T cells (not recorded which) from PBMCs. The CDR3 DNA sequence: TGCAGTGCTAGAGTGGCGGGAGTTGTCACAGATACGCAGTATTTT. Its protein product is CSARVAGVVTDTQYF.